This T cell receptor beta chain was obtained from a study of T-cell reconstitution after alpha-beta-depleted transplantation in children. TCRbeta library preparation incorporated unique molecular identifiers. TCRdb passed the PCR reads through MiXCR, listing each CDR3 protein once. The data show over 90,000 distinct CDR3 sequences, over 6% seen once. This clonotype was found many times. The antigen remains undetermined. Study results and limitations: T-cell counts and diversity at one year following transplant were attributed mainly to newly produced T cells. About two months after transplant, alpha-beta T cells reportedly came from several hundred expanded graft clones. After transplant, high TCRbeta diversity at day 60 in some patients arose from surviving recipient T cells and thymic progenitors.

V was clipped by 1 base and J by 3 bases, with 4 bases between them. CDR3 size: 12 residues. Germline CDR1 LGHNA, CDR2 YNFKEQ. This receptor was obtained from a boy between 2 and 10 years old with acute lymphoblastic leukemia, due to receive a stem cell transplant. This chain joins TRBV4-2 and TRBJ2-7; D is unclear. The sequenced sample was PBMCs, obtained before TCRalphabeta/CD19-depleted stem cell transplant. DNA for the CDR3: TGTGCCAGCAGCCAAGGGTTCTACGAGCAGTACTTC. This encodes CASSQGFYEQYF.